The 13 T cell receptor beta chains below come from one sample, sequenced in a study of OX40 agonist ivuxolimab in advanced cancers. Some clones are missing from TCRdb's copy, which holds only in-frame ones; the method was immunoSEQ multiplex PCR. The sample records 90,000 to 100,000 clones, roughly 80% being singletons. This specimen was CD4+ or CD8+ T cells sorted from blood, taken in a trial of the OX40 agonist ivuxolimab. Receptors originate from an adult with an advanced solid tumor such as melanoma, head and neck, liver or kidney cancer.

This rearrangement joins TRBV6-5 to TRBJ2-1; tentatively, D is TRBD1 (5 bases). V lost 7 bases and J lost 0, with 13 bases in between. CDR3 length equals 15 residues. Germline V lookup: CDR1 MNHEY, CDR2 SVGAGI. The DNA of the CDR3 is TGTGCCAGCAACCCTAGGGGAAGCTCCTACAATGAGCAGTTCTTC. Translated, it gives CASNPRGSSYNEQFF.

This chain joins TRBV28 and TRBJ1-3; D is unclear. The CDR3 extends over 12 amino acids. Germline CDR1 is MDHEN and CDR2 is SYDVKM. V was shortened by 9 bases and J by 2 bases, with 8 bases between the two germline ends. In nucleotides, the CDR3 is TGTGCCAGTCAGACTCCTGGAAACACCATATATTTT. This codes for CASQTPGNTIYF.

The rearrangement joins TRBV7-9 to TRBJ1-1; D is uncertain. This CDR3 has 14 residues. V was trimmed by 7 bases and J by 0 bases, leaving 12 bases between them. Germline V gene data show CDR1 as SEHNR and CDR2 as FQNEAQ (reference sequence). The CDR3 DNA reads TGTGCCAGCACCGTTGGGAACATGAACACTGAAGCTTTCTTT. It encodes CASTVGNMNTEAFF.

The CDR3 DNA reads TGTGCCAGCAGCCCCATAGGGTCGGACACCGGGGAGCTGTTTTTT. The encoded protein is CASSPIGSDTGELFF. The genes are TRBV5-6 and TRBJ2-2; D not certain. The CDR3 runs to 15 residues. Germline CDR1 is SGHDT and CDR2 is YYEEEE. Trimming removed 4 bases at V and 3 bases at J, with 13 bases between.

With respect to this clone: Distinct nucleotide sequences in the sample also encode this CDR3. The rearrangement joins TRBV18 to TRBJ2-7; tentative D call: TRBD2 (5 bases). V was trimmed by 3 bases and J by 3 bases, leaving 6 bases between them. Germline CDR1 reads KGHSH; CDR2 reads LQKENI. This CDR3 comprises 12 residues. CDR3 region: CASSPGGYEQYF. The CDR3 nucleotides read TGTGCCAGCTCACCTGGAGGCTACGAGCAGTACTTC.

The V gene is TRBV9, the J gene TRBJ1-4, with TRBD1 identical over 9 bases. The V gene end was trimmed by 3 bases and the J gene end by 6 bases; junction bases not matched to a gene: 3. Looked up from germline, CDR1 is SGDLS and CDR2 is YYNGEE. The CDR3 spans 14 residues. CDR3 sequence (DNA): TGTGCCAGCAGCGAAGACAGGGGGGATGAAAAACTGTTTTTT. Its translation: CASSEDRGDEKLFF. The full variable domain, with the rest looked up from reference TRBV9 and TRBJ1-4, is DSGVTQTPKHLITATGQRVTLRCSPRSGDLSVYWYQQSLDQGLQFLIQYYNGEERAKGNILERFSAQQFPDLHSELNLSSLELGDSALYFCASSEDRGDEKLFFGSGTQLSVL.

V usage is TRBV6-1 and J usage is TRBJ2-7; D may be TRBD2 (5 bases). The CDR3 extends over 14 amino acids. The germline V gene has CDR1 MNHNS and CDR2 SASEGT. Trimming left V 4 bases short and J 5 bases short, with 15 bases between. CDR3 DNA sequence: TGTGCCAGCAGTGCCACATGGGCGGGCGACGAGCAGTACTTC. This codes for CASSATWAGDEQYF.

The CDR3 protein is CASSRLRNTEAFF. The CDR3 DNA sequence: TGTGCCAGCAGCCGGTTAAGGAACACTGAAGCTTTCTTT. This chain links TRBV5-6 with TRBJ1-1; D remains ambiguous. CDR1 SGHDT and CDR2 YYEEEE come from the germline V gene. The CDR3 length is 13 residues. The germline V and J ends were trimmed by 4 bases and 1 base, with 8 bases remaining between them. Variable domain in full (rest from reference TRBV5-6 and TRBJ1-1): DAGVTQSPTHLIKTRGQQVTLRCSPKSGHDTVSWYQQALGQGPQFIFQYYEEEERQRGNFPDRFSGHQFPNYSSELNVNALLLGDSALYLCASSRLRNTEAFFGQGTRLTVV.

There are a few counts of this clone. CDR3 residues: CASTPGQSYF. CDR3 nucleotides: TGTGCCAGCACCCCGGGACAGTCGTACTTC. The J gene is TRBJ2-5, the V gene TRBV28; 7 nucleotides align to TRBD1. After removal of 7 bases from V and 13 bases from J, the junction contained 6 bases not matched to a gene. The germline CDR1 and CDR2 sequences are MDHEN and SYDVKM. The CDR3 consists of 10 residues.

A few counts support this clone. The V gene is TRBV9, the J gene TRBJ2-7, with 7 positions matching TRBD2. The germline V gene encodes CDR1 SGDLS and CDR2 YYNGEE. V lost 2 bases, J lost 7 bases, and 6 bases stayed unmatched. This CDR3 region has 13 residues. CDR3 amino acids: CASSVDWGGEQYF. CDR3 coding DNA: TGTGCCAGCAGCGTGGACTGGGGGGGAGAGCAGTACTTC.

This clone was seen just once. The chain combines TRBV7-8 with TRBJ2-7; D might be TRBD2 (5 bases). Germline CDR1 is SGHVS and CDR2 is FQNEAQ. The V end lost 5 bases, the J end lost 3 bases, and 17 bases lay between the germline ends. CDR3 size: 15 residues. The CDR3 DNA follows: TGTGCCAGCAGCCTTCGGTCCGGGGTTTTCTACGAGCAGTACTTC. It codes for CASSLRSGVFYEQYF.

This clone is a singleton in its sample. This chain's CDR3 is CSVEGPDTQYF. The CDR3 nucleotides read TGCAGCGTTGAAGGCCCAGATACGCAGTATTTT. V usage is TRBV29-1 and J usage is TRBJ2-3; D is ambiguous. Germline assignment: CDR1 SQVTM and CDR2 ANQGSEA. There are 11 residues in the CDR3. The V gene lost 1 base and the J gene lost 4 bases, with 3 bases spanning the gap.

The gene calls are TRBV15 and TRBJ1-5, with 10 bases fitting TRBD1. Trimming cost V 1 base and J 4 bases; bases outside gene matches: 7. Germline values: CDR1 LNHNV, CDR2 YYDKDF (reference sequence). The CDR3 totals 17 residues. This chain's CDR3 is CATSRGGWTGGNQPQHF. In nucleotides, the CDR3 is TGTGCCACCAGCAGAGGAGGGTGGACAGGGGGTAATCAGCCCCAGCATTTT.